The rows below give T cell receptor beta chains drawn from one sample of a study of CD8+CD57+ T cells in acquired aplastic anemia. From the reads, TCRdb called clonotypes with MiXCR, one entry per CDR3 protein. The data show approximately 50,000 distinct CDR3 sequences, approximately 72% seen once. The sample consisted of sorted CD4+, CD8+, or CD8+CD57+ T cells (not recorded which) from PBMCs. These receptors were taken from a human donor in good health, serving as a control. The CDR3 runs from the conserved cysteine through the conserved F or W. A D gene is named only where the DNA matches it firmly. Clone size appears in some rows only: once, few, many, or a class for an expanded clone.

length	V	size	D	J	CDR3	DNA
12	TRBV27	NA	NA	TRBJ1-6	CASSLFGSPLHF	TGTGCCAGCAGTTTATTCGGTTCACCCCTCCACTTT
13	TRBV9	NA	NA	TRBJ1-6	CASSVEVSSPLHF	TGTGCCAGCAGCGTAGAAGTAAGCTCACCCCTCCACTTT
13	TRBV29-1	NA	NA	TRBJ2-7	CNVEGTAPREQYF	TGCAACGTTGAGGGGACCGCGCCCCGCGAGCAGTACTTC
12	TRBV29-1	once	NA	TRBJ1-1	CSVKDSPTEAFF	TGCAGCGTGAAGGACAGCCCCACTGAAGCTTTCTTT
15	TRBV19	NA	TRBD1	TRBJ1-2	CASNDFGDRGHGYTF	TGTGCCAGTAATGATTTTGGGGACAGGGGACATGGCTACACCTTC
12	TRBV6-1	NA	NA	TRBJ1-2	CASNSVTGGYTF	TGTGCCAGCAACTCAGTGACGGGGGGCTACACCTTC
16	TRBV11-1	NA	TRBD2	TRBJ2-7	CASSSRGTSGSYEQYF	TGTGCCAGCAGCTCCCGCGGGACTAGCGGATCCTACGAGCAGTACTTC
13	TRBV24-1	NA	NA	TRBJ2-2	CATQQLSTGELFF	TGTGCCACCCAACAGCTGTCCACCGGGGAGCTGTTTTTT
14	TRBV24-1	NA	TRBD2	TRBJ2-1	CATSDPSGSYEQFF	TGTGCCACCAGTGACCCTAGCGGGAGCTATGAGCAGTTCTTC
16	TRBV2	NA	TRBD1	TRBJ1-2	CASHTSRTGPNYGYTF	TGTGCCAGCCATACTAGTCGGACAGGCCCCAACTATGGCTACACCTTC
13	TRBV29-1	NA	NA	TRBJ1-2	CSAVLGINYGYTF	TGCAGCGCCGTGCTGGGGATTAACTATGGCTACACCTTC
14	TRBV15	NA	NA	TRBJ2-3	CATSREMRTDTQYF	TGTGCCACCAGCAGAGAGATGAGGACAGATACGCAGTATTTT
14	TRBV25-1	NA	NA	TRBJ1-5	CASSGREGNQPQHF	TGTGCCAGCAGTGGGAGGGAAGGCAATCAGCCCCAGCATTTT
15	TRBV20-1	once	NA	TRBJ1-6	CSASSFWDDNSPLHF	TGCAGTGCCAGCAGTTTCTGGGACGATAATTCACCCCTCCACTTT
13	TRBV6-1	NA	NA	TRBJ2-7	CASRDGSSYEQYF	TGTGCCAGCAGGGACGGTAGCTCCTACGAGCAGTACTTC
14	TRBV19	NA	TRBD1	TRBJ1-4	CASSPGQGSEKLFF	TGTGCCAGTAGTCCGGGACAGGGGAGTGAAAAACTGTTTTTT
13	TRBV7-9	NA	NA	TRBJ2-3	CASSYVWADTQYF	TGTGCCAGCAGCTATGTCTGGGCAGATACGCAGTATTTT
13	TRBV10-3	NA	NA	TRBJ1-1	CAMSLGVDTEAFF	TGTGCCATGTCTCTAGGGGTGGACACTGAAGCTTTCTTT
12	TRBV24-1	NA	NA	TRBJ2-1	CATSDWYNEPFF	TGTGCCACCAGTGATTGGTACAATGAGCCGTTCTTC
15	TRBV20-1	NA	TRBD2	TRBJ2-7	CSARDQREGRYEQYF	TGCAGTGCTAGAGATCAACGGGAGGGCCGCTACGAGCAGTACTTC
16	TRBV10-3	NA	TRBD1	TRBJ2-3	CAIGTQGQQNTDTQYF	TGTGCCATCGGGACACAGGGACAGCAAAACACAGATACGCAGTATTTT
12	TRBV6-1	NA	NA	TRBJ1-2	CASIEQTYGYTF	TGTGCCAGCATCGAACAGACCTATGGCTACACCTTC
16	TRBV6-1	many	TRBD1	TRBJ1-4	CASSERARDRAEKLFF	TGTGCCAGCAGCGAAAGGGCGAGGGACAGGGCTGAAAAACTGTTTTTT
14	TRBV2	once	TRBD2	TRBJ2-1	CASVTSGRHNEQFF	TGTGCCAGCGTGACTAGCGGGAGGCACAATGAGCAGTTCTTC
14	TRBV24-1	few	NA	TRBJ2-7	CATSGSGDGYEQYF	TGTGCCACCAGTGGTTCTGGGGACGGGTACGAGCAGTACTTC
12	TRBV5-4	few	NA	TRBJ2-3	CASSLDADTQYF	TGTGCCAGCAGCTTGGATGCAGATACGCAGTATTTT
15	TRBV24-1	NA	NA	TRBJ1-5	CATSWHPGGGQPQHF	TGTGCCACCAGTTGGCATCCCGGGGGCGGTCAGCCCCAGCATTTT
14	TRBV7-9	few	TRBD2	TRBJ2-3	CASSQTSFADTQYF	TGTGCCAGCAGCCAGACTAGCTTTGCGGATACGCAGTATTTT
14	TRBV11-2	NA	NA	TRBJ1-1	CASSSMSRHTEAFF	TGTGCCAGCAGCTCCATGAGTCGACACACTGAAGCTTTCTTT
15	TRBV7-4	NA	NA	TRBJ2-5	CASSPNSWQQETQYF	TGTGCCAGCAGCCCCAACTCCTGGCAGCAAGAGACCCAGTACTTC
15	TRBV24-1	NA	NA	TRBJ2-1	CATATVGVPYNEQFF	TGTGCCACCGCGACGGTGGGCGTACCCTACAATGAGCAGTTCTTC
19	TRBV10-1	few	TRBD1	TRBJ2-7	CASSESTGTGGPSSYEQYF	TGCGCCAGCAGTGAGTCGACCGGGACAGGGGGACCCAGCTCCTACGAGCAGTACTTC
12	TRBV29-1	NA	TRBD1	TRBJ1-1	CSDIGQGTEAFF	TGCAGCGACATAGGACAGGGCACTGAAGCTTTCTTT
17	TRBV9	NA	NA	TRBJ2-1	CASSVDRRGPLYNEQFF	TGTGCCAGCAGCGTAGACAGGCGGGGACCACTTTACAATGAGCAGTTCTTC
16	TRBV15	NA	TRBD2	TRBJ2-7	CATSGPLAGLPYEQYF	TGTGCCACCAGCGGACCTCTAGCGGGCCTCCCCTACGAGCAGTACTTC
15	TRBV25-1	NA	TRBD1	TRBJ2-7	CASSGRQGTVYEQYF	TGTGCCAGCAGTGGCCGACAGGGGACTGTCTACGAGCAGTACTTC
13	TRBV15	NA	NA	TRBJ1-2	CATSGPPSDGYTF	TGTGCCACCTCCGGGCCTCCTTCGGATGGCTACACCTTC
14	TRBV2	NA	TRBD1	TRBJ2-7	CASSEGDRPYEQYF	TGTGCCAGCAGTGAAGGGGACAGGCCCTACGAGCAGTACTTC
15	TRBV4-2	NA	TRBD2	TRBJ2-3	CASSYLAGVGDTQYF	TGTGCCAGCAGCTATCTAGCGGGAGTGGGAGATACGCAGTATTTT
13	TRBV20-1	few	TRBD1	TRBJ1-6	CSARTGPNSPLHF	TGCAGTGCACGGACAGGTCCCAATTCACCCCTCCACTTT
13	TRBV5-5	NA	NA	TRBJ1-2	CASSLWDSHGYTF	TGTGCCAGCAGCTTGTGGGATTCACATGGCTACACCTTC
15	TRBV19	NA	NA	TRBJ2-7	CASSIGRRSSYEQYF	TGTGCCAGTAGTATAGGAAGGAGGAGCTCCTACGAGCAGTACTTC
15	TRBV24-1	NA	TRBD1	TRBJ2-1	CATSDFDRVRNEQFF	TGTGCCACCAGTGATTTTGACAGGGTAAGGAATGAGCAGTTCTTC
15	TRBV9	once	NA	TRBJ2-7	CASSAYGRSSYEQYF	TGTGCCAGCAGCGCCTACGGCCGTAGCTCCTACGAGCAGTACTTC
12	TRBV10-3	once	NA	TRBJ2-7	CAISEPDRSGYF	TGTGCCATCAGTGAGCCGGACCGTTCCGGGTACTTC
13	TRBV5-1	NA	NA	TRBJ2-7	CASSLTGGNEQYF	TGCGCCAGCAGCTTGACAGGTGGTAACGAGCAGTACTTC
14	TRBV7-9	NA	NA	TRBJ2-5	CASSLGVGGEIQYF	TGTGCCAGCAGCTTAGGGGTAGGAGGGGAGATCCAGTACTTC
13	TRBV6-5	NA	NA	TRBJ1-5	CASSSGYNQPQHF	TGTGCCAGCAGTTCGGGGTACAATCAGCCCCAGCATTTT
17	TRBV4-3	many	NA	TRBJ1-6	CASSQDLLPGDNSPLHF	TGCGCCAGCAGCCAAGATCTCCTACCAGGGGATAATTCACCCCTCCACTTT
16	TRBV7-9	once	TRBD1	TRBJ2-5	CASSQVGRGSGETQYF	TGTGCCAGCAGCCAAGTAGGCAGGGGGTCAGGGGAGACCCAGTACTTC
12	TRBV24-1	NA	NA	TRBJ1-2	CATSDLFYGYTF	TGTGCCACCAGTGATTTGTTCTATGGCTACACCTTC
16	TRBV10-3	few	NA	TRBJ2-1	CAISVESRGPYNEQFF	TGTGCCATCAGCGTTGAATCGAGGGGCCCCTACAATGAGCAGTTCTTC
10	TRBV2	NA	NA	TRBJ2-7	CASSVREQYF	TGTGCCAGCAGTGTGCGTGAGCAGTACTTC